These 5 T cell receptor beta chains share one sample of origin, sequenced in a study of blood T cell repertoires in COVID-19. Sequencing was performed with immunoSEQ multiplex PCR; in TCRdb, only in-frame clones are kept and a portion is missing. The sample contains about 390,000 clones, about 86% of which appear only once. The sequencing sample was made of PBMCs or T cells enriched from blood (not recorded which). The receptor set was obtained from a woman aged 45-60 years who had recovered from COVID-19.

This rearrangement joins TRBV3-1 (or the pseudogene TRBV3-2) to TRBJ2-2, with a possible D match to TRBD2 (6 bases). This CDR3 is built from 17 residues. Germline V CDR1 and CDR2: LGHDT, YNNKEL (reference sequence). V lost 6 bases and J lost 7, with 24 bases in between. CDR3 residues: CASRSFQLAGRSGELFF. CDR3 bases: TGTGCCAGCAGATCATTCCAACTGGCGGGGAGGAGCGGGGAGCTGTTTTTT.

The chain links TRBV7-9 to TRBJ2-7, with 9 bases fitting TRBD1. Trimming cost V 0 bases and J 5 bases; bases outside gene matches: 2. Per the germline V gene, CDR1 is SEHNR and CDR2 is FQNEAQ (reference sequence). The CDR3 is 14 amino acids. CDR3 DNA: TGTGCCAGCAGCTTAGCCGACAGGGGGGACGAGCAGTACTTC. Its translation is CASSLADRGDEQYF. The full variable domain, with the rest looked up from reference TRBV7-9 and TRBJ2-7, is DTGVSQNPRHKITKRGQNVTFRCDPISEHNRLYWYRQTLGQGPEFLTYFQNEAQLEKSRLLSDRFSAERPKGSFSTLEIQRTEQGDSAMYLCASSLADRGDEQYFGPGTRLTVT.

The rearrangement uses TRBV6-4 and TRBJ2-3; no clear D gene. Per the germline V gene, CDR1 is MRHNA and CDR2 is SNTAGT. The CDR3 covers 13 residues. Deletions cut 3 bases from V and 2 bases from J, with 6 bases between. The CDR3: CASSEGNTDTQYF. For the CDR3, the DNA is TGTGCCAGCAGTGAGGGCAACACAGATACGCAGTATTTT.

V is TRBV7-9 and J is TRBJ1-5; 9 nucleotides agree with TRBD1. The ends lost 4 bases at V and 5 bases at J; junction bases unmatched: 6. Germline loops: CDR1 SEHNR, CDR2 FQNEAQ (reference sequence). This CDR3 contains 15 residues. DNA of the CDR3: TGTGCCAGCAGCTCAGGGACAGGGTGGGATCAGCCCCAGCATTTT. Translating it yields CASSSGTGWDQPQHF. Using reference TRBV7-9 and TRBJ1-5 for the parts outside the CDR3, the full variable domain is DTGVSQNPRHKITKRGQNVTFRCDPISEHNRLYWYRQTLGQGPEFLTYFQNEAQLEKSRLLSDRFSAERPKGSFSTLEIQRTEQGDSAMYLCASSSGTGWDQPQHFGDGTRLSIL.

This chain connects TRBV19 to TRBJ1-2; unclear D gene. Trimming took 0 bases from V and 2 from J, leaving 22 bases between them. Germline loops: CDR1 LNHDA, CDR2 SQIVND (reference sequence). CDR3 size: 19 residues. DNA of the CDR3: TGTGCCAGTAGTATAGAAGGAGGCCGGGGTCGCTCGGCCAACTATGGCTACACCTTC. Translation: CASSIEGGRGRSANYGYTF.